This T cell receptor (beta chain) was sequenced during a study of blood T cell repertoires in COVID-19. On the study more broadly: Italy, Spain and the United States were the sources of the convalescent and acute COVID-19 samples. The analysed material was cDNA or gDNA that came from T cells, B-cell-depleted T cells, or PBMCs.

Trimming removed 3 bases from V and 6 bases from J, with 17 bases in between. Looked up from germline, CDR1 is MNHEY and CDR2 is SMNVEV (reference sequence). The CDR3 length is 15 residues. Authors' data handling: Amplifying reference gene primers gave estimates of nucleated cell counts. Only in-frame clones appear in the TCRdb table, and some are missing; sequencing was by immunoSEQ multiplex PCR. Clonal size and the V and J genes are those of that table, whereas D and trimming came from the DNA. The table includes fewer than 45,000 clones, more than 75% detected once. The V call is TRBV27, the J call TRBJ1-1; D uncertain. The sample comprised peripheral blood. The receptor's source is a man older than 75 with active COVID-19. CDR3 DNA: TGTGCCAGCAGTTTTTACGGAGGGCGTCGGGCTGAAGCTTTCTTT. Translating it yields CASSFYGGRRAEAFF.